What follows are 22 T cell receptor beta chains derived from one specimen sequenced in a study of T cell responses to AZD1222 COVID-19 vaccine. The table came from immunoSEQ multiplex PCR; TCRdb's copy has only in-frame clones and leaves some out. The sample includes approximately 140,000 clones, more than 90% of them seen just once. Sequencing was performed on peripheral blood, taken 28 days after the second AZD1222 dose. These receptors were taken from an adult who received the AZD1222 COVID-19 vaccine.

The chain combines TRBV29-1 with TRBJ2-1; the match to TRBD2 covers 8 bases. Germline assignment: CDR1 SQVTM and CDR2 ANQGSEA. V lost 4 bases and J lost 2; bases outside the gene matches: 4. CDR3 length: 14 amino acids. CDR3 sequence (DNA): TGCAGCGTTGGGCGGGGGGCGGCCTACAATGAGCAGTTCTTC. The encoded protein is CSVGRGAAYNEQFF.

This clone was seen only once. CDR3 in DNA: TGTGCCTATACCGTGGCGTACGAGCAGTACTTC. The encoded protein is CAYTVAYEQYF. This chain links TRBV30 with TRBJ2-7, with no clear D. Germline V lookup: CDR1 GTSNPN, CDR2 SVGIG (reference sequence). The CDR3 length is 11 residues. The V gene lost 7 bases and the J gene lost 4 bases, with 11 bases spanning the gap.

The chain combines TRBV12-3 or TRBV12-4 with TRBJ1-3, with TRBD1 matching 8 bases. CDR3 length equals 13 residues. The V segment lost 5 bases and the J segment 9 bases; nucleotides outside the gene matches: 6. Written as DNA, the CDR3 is TGTGCCAGCAGTGGAGGACAGGGTGGCACCATATATTTT. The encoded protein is CASSGGQGGTIYF.

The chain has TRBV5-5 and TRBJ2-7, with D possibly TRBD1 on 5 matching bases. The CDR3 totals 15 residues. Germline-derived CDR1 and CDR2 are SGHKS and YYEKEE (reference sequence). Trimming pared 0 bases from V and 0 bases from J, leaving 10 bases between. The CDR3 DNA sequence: TGTGCCAGCAGCTTGGAAGGGGCCCTCTCCTACGAGCAGTACGTC. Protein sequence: CASSLEGALSYEQYV.

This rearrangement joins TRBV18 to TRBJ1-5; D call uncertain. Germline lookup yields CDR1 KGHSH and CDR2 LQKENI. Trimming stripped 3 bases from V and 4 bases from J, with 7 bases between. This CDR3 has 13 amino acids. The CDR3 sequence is CASSPHQNQPQHF. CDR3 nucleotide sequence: TGTGCCAGCTCACCGCACCAGAATCAGCCCCAGCATTTT.

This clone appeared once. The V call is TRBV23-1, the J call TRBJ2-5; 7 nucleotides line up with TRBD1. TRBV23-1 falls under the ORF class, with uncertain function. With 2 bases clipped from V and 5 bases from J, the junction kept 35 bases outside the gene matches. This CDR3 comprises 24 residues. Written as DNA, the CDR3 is TGCGCCAGCAGTCAAGTCGAGGCTAAGCTCCTCACAGAAACCAGGACAGGCCAAGGGGAGACCCAGTACTTC. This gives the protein CASSQVEAKLLTETRTGQGETQYF.

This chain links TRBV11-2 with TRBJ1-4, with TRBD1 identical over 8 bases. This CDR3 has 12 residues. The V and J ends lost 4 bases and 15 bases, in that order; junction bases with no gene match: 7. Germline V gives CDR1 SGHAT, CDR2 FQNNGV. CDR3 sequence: CASSSLTGVVFF. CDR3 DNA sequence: TGTGCCAGCAGCTCCTTGACAGGGGTCGTGTTTTTT.

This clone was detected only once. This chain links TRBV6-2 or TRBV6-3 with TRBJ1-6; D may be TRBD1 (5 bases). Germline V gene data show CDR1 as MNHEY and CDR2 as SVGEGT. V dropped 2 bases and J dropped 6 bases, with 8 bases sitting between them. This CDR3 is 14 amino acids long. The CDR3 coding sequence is TGTGCCAGCAGTTACCGGGGGGGTAATTCACCCCTCCACTTT. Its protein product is CASSYRGGNSPLHF.

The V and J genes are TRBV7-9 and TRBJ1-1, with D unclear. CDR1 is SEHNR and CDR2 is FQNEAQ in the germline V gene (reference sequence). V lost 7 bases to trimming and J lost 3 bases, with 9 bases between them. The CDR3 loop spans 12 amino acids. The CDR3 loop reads CASTLRDTEAFF. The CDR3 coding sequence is TGTGCCAGCACCCTACGGGACACTGAAGCTTTCTTT.

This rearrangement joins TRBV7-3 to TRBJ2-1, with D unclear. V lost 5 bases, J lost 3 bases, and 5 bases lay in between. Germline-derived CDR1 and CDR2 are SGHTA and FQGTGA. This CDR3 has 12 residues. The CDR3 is CASSQSYNEQFF. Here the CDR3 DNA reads TGTGCCAGCAGCCAGAGCTACAATGAGCAGTTCTTC. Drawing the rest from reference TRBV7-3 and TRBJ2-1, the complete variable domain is GAGVSQTPSNKVTEKGKYVELRCDPISGHTALYWYRQSLGQGPEFLIYFQGTGAADDSGLPNDRFFAVRPEGSVSTLKIQRTERGDSAVYLCASSQSYNEQFFGPGTRLTVL.

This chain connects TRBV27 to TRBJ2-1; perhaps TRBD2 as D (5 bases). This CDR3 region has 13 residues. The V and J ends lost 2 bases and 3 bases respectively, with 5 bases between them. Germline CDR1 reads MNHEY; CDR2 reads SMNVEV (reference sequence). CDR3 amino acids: CASSLDYYNEQFF. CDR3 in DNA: TGTGCCAGCAGTTTAGACTACTACAATGAGCAGTTCTTC.

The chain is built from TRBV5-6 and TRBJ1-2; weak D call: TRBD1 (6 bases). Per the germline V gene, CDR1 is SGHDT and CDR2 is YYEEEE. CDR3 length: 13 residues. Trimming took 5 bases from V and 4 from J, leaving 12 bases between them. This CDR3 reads CASRTQGTYGYTF. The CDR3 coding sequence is TGTGCCAGCAGGACTCAGGGGACCTATGGCTACACCTTC.

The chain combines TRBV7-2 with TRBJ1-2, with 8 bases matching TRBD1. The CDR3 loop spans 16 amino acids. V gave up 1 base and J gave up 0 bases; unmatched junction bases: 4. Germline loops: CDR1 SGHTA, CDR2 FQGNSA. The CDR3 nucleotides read TGTGCCAGCAGCTTAGGAGGGACAGGAGCTAACTATGGCTACACCTTC. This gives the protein CASSLGGTGANYGYTF.

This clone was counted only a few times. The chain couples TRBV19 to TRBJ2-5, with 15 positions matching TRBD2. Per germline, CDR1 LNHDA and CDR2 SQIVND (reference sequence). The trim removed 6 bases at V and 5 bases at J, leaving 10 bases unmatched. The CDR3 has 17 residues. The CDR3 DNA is TGTGCCAGTAGCCGGACTAGCGGGAGGGCCTGGGGGGAGACCCAGTACTTC. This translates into CASSRTSGRAWGETQYF.

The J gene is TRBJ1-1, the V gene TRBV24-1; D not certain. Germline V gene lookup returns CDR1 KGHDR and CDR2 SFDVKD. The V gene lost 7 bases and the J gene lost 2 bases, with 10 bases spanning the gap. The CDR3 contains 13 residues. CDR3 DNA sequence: TGTGCCACCAGGAAGGAGAGTAACACTGAAGCTTTCTTT. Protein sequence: CATRKESNTEAFF.

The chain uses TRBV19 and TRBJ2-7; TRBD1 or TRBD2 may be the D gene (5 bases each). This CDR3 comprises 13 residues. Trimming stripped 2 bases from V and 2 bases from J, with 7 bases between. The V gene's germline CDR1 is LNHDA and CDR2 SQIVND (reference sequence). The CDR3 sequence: CASSIQGAYEQYF. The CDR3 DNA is TGTGCCAGTAGTATACAGGGAGCCTACGAGCAGTACTTC.

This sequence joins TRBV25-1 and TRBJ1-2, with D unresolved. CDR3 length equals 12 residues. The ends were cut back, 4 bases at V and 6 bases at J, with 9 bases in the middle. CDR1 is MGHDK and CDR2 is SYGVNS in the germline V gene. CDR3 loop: CASSVGVHGYTF. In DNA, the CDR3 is TGTGCCAGCAGTGTCGGAGTACATGGCTACACCTTC.

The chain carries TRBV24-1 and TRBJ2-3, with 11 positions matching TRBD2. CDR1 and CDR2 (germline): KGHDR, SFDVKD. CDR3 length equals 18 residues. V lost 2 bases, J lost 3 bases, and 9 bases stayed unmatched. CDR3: CATSDSDGTSGGTDTQYF. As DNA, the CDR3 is TGTGCCACCAGTGATTCCGATGGAACTAGCGGGGGAACAGATACGCAGTATTTT.

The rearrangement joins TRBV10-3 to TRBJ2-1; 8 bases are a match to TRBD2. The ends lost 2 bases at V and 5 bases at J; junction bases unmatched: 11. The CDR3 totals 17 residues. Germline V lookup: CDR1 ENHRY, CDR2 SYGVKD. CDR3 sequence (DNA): TGTGCCATCAGTGAGCCACTGGGGGTTAGCGGGAACAATGAGCAGTTCTTC. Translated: CAISEPLGVSGNNEQFF.

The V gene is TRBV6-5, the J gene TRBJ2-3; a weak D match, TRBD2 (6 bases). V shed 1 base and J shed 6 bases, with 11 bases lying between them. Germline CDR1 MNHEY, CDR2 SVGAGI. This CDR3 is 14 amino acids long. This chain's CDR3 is CASSYLASADTQYF. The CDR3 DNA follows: TGTGCCAGCAGTTACTTGGCTAGCGCGGATACGCAGTATTTT.

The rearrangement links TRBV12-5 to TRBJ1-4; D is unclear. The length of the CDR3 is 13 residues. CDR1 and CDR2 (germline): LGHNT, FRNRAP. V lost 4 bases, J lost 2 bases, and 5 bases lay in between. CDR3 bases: TGTGCTAGTGGTTGGCAGACTAATGAAAAACTGTTTTTT. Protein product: CASGWQTNEKLFF.

For the CDR3, the DNA is TGTGCCAGCAGTTTAGCGAAGGCCTCCCAGCATTTT. This encodes CASSLAKASQHF. This rearrangement joins TRBV12-3 or TRBV12-4 to TRBJ1-5; D remains ambiguous. The CDR3 loop spans 12 amino acids. Trimming stripped 0 bases from V and 11 bases from J, with 8 bases between.